What follows are 26 T cell receptor beta chains derived from one specimen sequenced in a study of blood T cell repertoires in COVID-19 (dated by TCRdb to 2020 to 2021). The library was prepared using the immunoSEQ multiplex PCR assay. The source is immuneACCESS, and TCRdb retained only in-frame sequences with V and J called. Part of the clones is not carried over; for the studies checked, unresolved V genes explain less than half of this, and the remainder is unexplained. Counted in this sample were about 200,000 clones; about 83% of them appeared once. The ten largest clones capture around a sixth of the sample. Sequencing was performed on peripheral blood. Source of these receptors: a person aged 65 to 79 with COVID-19, enrolled during active disease.

This clone was picked up one time. The rearrangement uses TRBV27 and TRBJ2-3, with D maybe TRBD2 (6 bases). V was clipped by 3 bases and J by 1 base, with 8 bases between them. CDR1 MNHEY and CDR2 SMNVEV come from the germline V gene (reference sequence). The length of the CDR3 is 14 residues. The CDR3 sequence: CASSLREGTDTQYF. The CDR3 region has the DNA TGTGCCAGCAGTTTGAGGGAGGGCACAGATACGCAGTATTTT.

The rearrangement links TRBV6-5 to TRBJ1-3; 8 nucleotides match TRBD1. Germline V gene sequence: CDR1 MNHEY, CDR2 SVGAGI. The CDR3 runs to 15 residues. The J segment lost 3 bases and the V segment lost 5 bases, leaving 6 bases of the junction unmatched. The CDR3 sequence is CASSRTGQYGNTIYF. Here the CDR3 DNA reads TGTGCCAGCAGTCGGACAGGGCAGTATGGAAACACCATATATTTT.

CDR3 sequence reads: CASRTDRNFKNIQYF. The CDR3 nucleotides are TGTGCCAGCAGGACCGACAGGAATTTCAAAAACATTCAGTACTTC. This chain joins TRBV28 and TRBJ2-4, with D perhaps TRBD1 (6 bases). Trimming took off 6 bases at V and 3 bases at J, with 15 bases between the two ends. CDR3 size: 15 residues. Germline lookup yields CDR1 MDHEN and CDR2 SYDVKM. The whole variable domain, remainder taken from reference TRBV28 and TRBJ2-4, is DVKVTQSSRYLVKRTGEKVFLECVQDMDHENMFWYRQDPGLGLRLIYFSYDVKMKEKGDIPEGYSVSREKKERFSLILESASTNQTSMYLCASRTDRNFKNIQYFGAGTRLSVL.

This chain links TRBV25-1 with TRBJ2-5, with 8 positions matching TRBD2. J was trimmed by 4 bases and V by 6 bases; bases with no gene match: 4. The CDR3 runs to 13 residues. Germline assignment: CDR1 MGHDK and CDR2 SYGVNS. CDR3 sequence reads: CASRGAGGETQYF. CDR3 in DNA: TGTGCCAGCAGAGGGGCGGGAGGAGAGACCCAGTACTTC. The full variable domain, its missing parts supplied by reference TRBV25-1 and TRBJ2-5, is EADIYQTPRYLVIGTGKKITLECSQTMGHDKMYWYQQDPGMELHLIHYSYGVNSTEKGDLSSESTVSRIRTEHFPLTLESARPSHTSQYLCASRGAGGETQYFGPGTRLLVL.

This clone appeared a single time. The chain links TRBV9 to TRBJ1-1; D is possibly TRBD1 (6 bases). The germline V and J ends were trimmed by 0 bases and 10 bases, with 16 bases remaining between them. In germline, CDR1 is SGDLS, CDR2 YYNGEE. The CDR3 length is 14 residues. CDR3 DNA: TGTGCCAGCAGCGTAGATGGGGGGGCGCGCAGAGCTTTCTTT. Translation gives CASSVDGGARRAFF.

Comment on this clone: Germline and junction disagree at one end, which may indicate a read error. The gene calls are TRBV6-1 and TRBJ2-7, with no clear D. Germline lookup yields CDR1 MNHNS and CDR2 SASEGT. The CDR3 sequence is 17 residues long. This CDR3 is CASSEAALQLRSSEQYF. The CDR3 DNA follows: TGTGCCAGCAGTGAAGCTGCTTTACAGCTTCGGTCCTCCGAGCAGTACTTC.

This clone appeared a few times. The gene calls are TRBV6-1 and TRBJ2-5, with 7 nucleotides matching TRBD2. Germline loops: CDR1 MNHNS, CDR2 SASEGT. The V and J ends lost 2 bases and 2 bases, in that order; junction bases with no gene match: 5. CDR3 length equals 15 residues. DNA of the CDR3: TGTGCCAGCAGTGAACTAGCGGAAATTCAAGAGACCCAGTACTTC. As protein: CASSELAEIQETQYF.

This clone was observed a handful of times. The chain is built from TRBV5-4 and TRBJ2-2; D uncertain. Trimming left V 0 bases short and J 5 bases short, with 8 bases between. The CDR3 spans 14 residues. Germline assignment: CDR1 SGHNT and CDR2 YYREEE (reference sequence). The DNA for the CDR3 is TGTGCCAGCAGCTTGGAACAAAATACCGGGGAGCTGTTTTTT. Translation gives CASSLEQNTGELFF.

V is TRBV12-3 or TRBV12-4 and J is TRBJ1-3; D gene ambiguous. The CDR3 loop spans 13 amino acids. The germline V and J ends were trimmed by 4 bases and 5 bases, with 9 bases remaining between them. This CDR3 reads CASSSESRNTIYF. As DNA, the CDR3 is TGTGCCAGCAGTTCCGAGTCCCGAAACACCATATATTTT.

The chain uses TRBV5-1 and TRBJ1-1, with 10 nucleotides matching TRBD1. Germline-derived CDR1 and CDR2 are SGHRS and YFSETQ. CDR3 length: 14 residues. Trimming removed 6 bases from V and 5 bases from J; junction bases left unmatched: 7. In DNA form, the CDR3 reads TGCGCCAGCAATTTAGGGACAGGGGCGACTGAAGCTTTCTTT. Its protein product is CASNLGTGATEAFF.

The chain is built from TRBV4-1 and TRBJ2-7; TRBD2 aligns across 11 bases. With V trimmed by 4 bases and J by 4 bases, 15 bases remained unmatched. CDR1 MGHRA and CDR2 YSYEKL come from the germline V gene. There are 18 residues in the CDR3. CDR3 residues: CASSPRRLAGGPTYEQYF. Here the CDR3 DNA reads TGCGCCAGCAGCCCCAGAAGATTAGCGGGAGGGCCAACTTACGAGCAGTACTTC.

The V gene is TRBV14, the J gene TRBJ2-7, with TRBD1 matching 10 bases. The trim removed 1 base at V and 0 bases at J, leaving 12 bases unmatched. The germline CDR1 and CDR2 sequences are SGHDN and FVKESK. The CDR3 contains 19 residues. The CDR3 DNA reads TGTGCCAGCAGCCAAGCCTCGAGACAGGGGGCATCTTTCTCCTACGAGCAGTACTTC. Protein: CASSQASRQGASFSYEQYF.

This rearrangement joins TRBV6-6 to TRBJ2-7; D is possibly TRBD1 (7 bases). V dropped 0 bases and J dropped 3 bases, with 12 bases sitting between them. From germline, CDR1 is MNHNY and CDR2 SVGAGI (reference sequence). The CDR3 loop spans 15 amino acids. The CDR3 nucleotides are TGTGCCAGCAGTTACTCGATCCAGGGGGGCTACGAGCAGTACTTC. It yields the protein CASSYSIQGGYEQYF.

The chain uses TRBV28 and TRBJ2-7, with TRBD1 matching over 7 bases. Germline CDR1 MDHEN, CDR2 SYDVKM. This CDR3 region has 14 residues. With 5 bases clipped from V and 0 bases from J, the junction kept 4 bases outside the gene matches. For the CDR3, the DNA is TGTGCCAGCAGTATACAGGGGCCCTCCTACGAGCAGTACTTC. Translating it yields CASSIQGPSYEQYF.

The V and J genes are TRBV7-6 and TRBJ1-6; D gene uncertain. Germline assignment: CDR1 SGHVS and CDR2 FNYEAQ. With 2 bases removed from V and 8 bases from J, the gap between germline ends came to 13 bases. The CDR3 length is 15 residues. The CDR3: CASSLYLIPDSPLHF. The CDR3 DNA sequence: TGTGCCAGCAGCTTATACTTGATCCCCGATTCACCCCTCCACTTT.

A note on this clone: This CDR3 is also generated by other DNA sequences in the sample. The chain couples TRBV7-9 to TRBJ1-4; TRBD1 agrees at 7 bases. The germline V gene encodes CDR1 SEHNR and CDR2 FQNEAQ (reference sequence). This CDR3 region has 15 residues. J was trimmed by 4 bases and V by 2 bases; bases with no gene match: 4. As DNA, the CDR3 is TGTGCCAGCAGCTTAAGGCAGGGGGATAATGAAAAACTGTTTTTT. Translated: CASSLRQGDNEKLFF.

V usage is TRBV30 and J usage is TRBJ2-2; 11 nucleotides match TRBD1. The ends lost 3 bases at V and 8 bases at J; junction bases unmatched: 2. The CDR3 is made up of 13 amino acids. CDR1 is GTSNPN, CDR2 SVGIG, per germline (reference sequence). Here the CDR3 DNA reads TGTGCCTGGAGCGGACAGGGGGCAGGGGAGCTGTTTTTT. It yields the protein CAWSGQGAGELFF.

This clone was observed a few times. The rearrangement joins TRBV2 to TRBJ2-3; 10 nucleotides match TRBD2. Germline CDR1 reads SNHLY; CDR2 reads FYNNEI. CDR3 length: 14 amino acids. V lost 6 bases and J lost 4; bases outside the gene matches: 4. The CDR3 loop reads CASSVGTSADTQYF. The CDR3 bases are TGTGCCAGCAGCGTGGGGACTAGCGCAGATACGCAGTATTTT.

A single count supports this clone. The V and J genes are TRBV9 and TRBJ2-1; 9 positions agree with TRBD1. The length of the CDR3 is 15 residues. CDR1 and CDR2 from the germline V gene are SGDLS and YYNGEE. The trim removed 2 bases at V and 7 bases at J, leaving 7 bases unmatched. The CDR3: CASSVTWTGENEQFF. CDR3 sequence (DNA): TGTGCCAGCAGCGTTACCTGGACAGGGGAGAATGAGCAGTTCTTC.

The chain joins TRBV4-2 to TRBJ1-3; 7 bases are shared with TRBD1. The length of the CDR3 is 15 residues. CDR1 and CDR2 (germline): LGHNA, YNFKEQ. V shed 3 bases, J shed 5 bases, and the junction held 7 bases outside the gene matches. CDR3 sequence (DNA): TGTGCCAGCAGCCACCCTGACAGGGCAAGAAACACCATATATTTT. It encodes CASSHPDRARNTIYF.

V usage is TRBV2 and J usage is TRBJ2-1; a weak D match, TRBD2 (7 bases). Germline V CDR1 and CDR2: SNHLY, FYNNEI. This CDR3 region has 15 residues. V gave up 4 bases and J gave up 6 bases, with 16 bases separating them. The CDR3 DNA follows: TGTGCCAGCAGTGTAAAGCAGGGAGGGGGCAATGAGCAGTTCTTC. Translation gives CASSVKQGGGNEQFF.

V and J are TRBV30 and TRBJ1-2, with 8 bases lining up with TRBD1. J lost 7 bases, V lost 0 bases, and 7 bases had no gene match. The CDR3 extends over 14 amino acids. Germline values: CDR1 GTSNPN, CDR2 SVGIG (reference sequence). The chain's CDR3 is CAWSVQGGPTGYTF. For the CDR3, the DNA is TGTGCCTGGAGTGTACAGGGGGGACCAACTGGCTACACCTTC.

The chain employs TRBV14 and TRBJ1-3; D not resolved. This CDR3 region has 15 residues. Germline loops: CDR1 SGHDN, CDR2 FVKESK. Trimming removed 1 base from V and 7 bases from J, with 14 bases in between. CDR3 amino acids: CASSQGHPIVNTIYF. The DNA for the CDR3 is TGTGCCAGCAGCCAAGGACACCCCATCGTGAACACCATATATTTT. Complete variable domain (other parts from reference TRBV14 and TRBJ1-3): EAGVTQFPSHSVIEKGQTVTLRCDPISGHDNLYWYRRVMGKEIKFLLHFVKESKQDESGMPNNRFLAERTGGTYSTLKVQPAELEDSGVYFCASSQGHPIVNTIYFGEGSWLTVV.

This clone has more than one count but fewer than ten. V gene TRBV20-1 combines with J gene TRBJ1-2, with 9 bases lining up with TRBD1. Unmatched junction bases numbered 4, after V lost 6 bases and J lost 8 bases. The germline V gene encodes CDR1 DFQATT and CDR2 SNEGSKA (reference sequence). The CDR3 runs to 11 residues. The CDR3, as DNA: TGCAGTGCGGACAGGGGCCTGGGCTACACCTTC. Its translation: CSADRGLGYTF.

The chain combines TRBV15 with TRBJ1-2, with D possibly matching TRBD1 (6 bases). The germline gives CDR1 LNHNV, CDR2 YYDKDF (reference sequence). The CDR3 is made up of 18 amino acids. The ends were cut back, 0 bases at V and 4 bases at J, with 21 bases in the middle. For the CDR3, the DNA is TGTGCCACCAGCAGAGACAGTGCGGGAGGGGGTATAGTCTATGGCTACACCTTC. The encoded protein is CATSRDSAGGGIVYGYTF. The full variable domain, in which reference TRBV15 and TRBJ1-2 provide the parts outside the CDR3, is DAMVIQNPRYQVTQFGKPVTLSCSQTLNHNVMYWYQQKSSQAPKLLFHYYDKDFNNEADTPDNFQSRRPNTSFCFLDIRSPGLGDTAMYLCATSRDSAGGGIVYGYTFGSGTRLTVV.

The CDR3 DNA follows: TGTGCCAGCAGTGAGTCAGGGGCTCAGCCCCAGCATTTT. Protein product: CASSESGAQPQHF. V and J are TRBV2 and TRBJ1-5; D possibly corresponds to TRBD1 (6 bases). From germline, CDR1 is SNHLY and CDR2 FYNNEI. This CDR3 is built from 13 residues. V was trimmed by 3 bases and J by 6 bases, leaving 9 bases between them.